This TCR beta chain was found in a study of radiation and T cells in renal cell carcinoma. About the research overall: Nephrectomy followed 15 Gy stereotactic body radiation by 4 weeks.

Turning to this clone: Its antigen is still unknown.

Time point specified: baseline pretreatment blood. Treatment indicated: 15 Gy SBRT to primary tumor, nephrectomy 4 weeks later. The patient's renal cell carcinoma had clear cell pathology. Study-wide results and caveats: From baseline, blood top tumor clonotypes peaked at 2 weeks post-radiation. Baseline intratumoral clonotype presence is unknown without pretreatment biopsies.

The CDR3 contains 13 residues. CDR1 and CDR2 from the germline V gene are SGHDT and YYEEEE. V was clipped by 2 bases and J by 4 bases, with 7 bases between them. Sequenced by immunoSEQ multiplex PCR; TCRdb stores in-frame clones only, minus some. The repertoire has about 130,000 clones, 88% of them found once; the top ten carry about 12%. This receptor was identified in a woman aged 45 to 65 with renal cell carcinoma. Sample: blood, taken from a patient whose treatment included radiotherapy and nephrectomy. The rearrangement uses TRBV5-6 and TRBJ2-1, with D uncertain. The CDR3 sequence: CASSFLRYNEQFF. The CDR3 nucleotides read TGTGCCAGCAGCTTCCTCCGATACAATGAGCAGTTCTTC.